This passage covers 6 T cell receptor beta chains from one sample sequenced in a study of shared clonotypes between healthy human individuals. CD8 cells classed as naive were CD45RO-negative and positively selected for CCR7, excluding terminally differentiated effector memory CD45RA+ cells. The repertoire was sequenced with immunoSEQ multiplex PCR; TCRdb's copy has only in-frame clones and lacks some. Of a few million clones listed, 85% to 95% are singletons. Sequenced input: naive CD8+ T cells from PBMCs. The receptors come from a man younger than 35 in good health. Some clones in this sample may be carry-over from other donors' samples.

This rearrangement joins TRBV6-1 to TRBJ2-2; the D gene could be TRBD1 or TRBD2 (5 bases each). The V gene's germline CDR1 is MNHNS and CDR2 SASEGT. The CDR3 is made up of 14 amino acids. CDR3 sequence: CASGDQRDTGELFF. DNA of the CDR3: TGTGCAAGTGGGGACCAAAGGGACACCGGGGAGCTGTTTTTT.

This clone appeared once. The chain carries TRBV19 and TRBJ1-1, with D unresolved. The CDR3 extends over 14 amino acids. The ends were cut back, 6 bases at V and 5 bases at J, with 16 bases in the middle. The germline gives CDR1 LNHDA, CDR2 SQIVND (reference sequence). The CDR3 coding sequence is TGTGCCAGTAGCCTCGGGCTGATAGGAACTGAAGCTTTCTTT. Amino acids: CASSLGLIGTEAFF.

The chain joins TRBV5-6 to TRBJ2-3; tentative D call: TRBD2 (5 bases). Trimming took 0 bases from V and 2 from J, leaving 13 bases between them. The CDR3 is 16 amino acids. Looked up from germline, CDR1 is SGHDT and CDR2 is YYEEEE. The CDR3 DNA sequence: TGTGCCAGCAGCTTGGGGGAGCGAGGCATCACAGATACGCAGTATTTT. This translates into CASSLGERGITDTQYF.

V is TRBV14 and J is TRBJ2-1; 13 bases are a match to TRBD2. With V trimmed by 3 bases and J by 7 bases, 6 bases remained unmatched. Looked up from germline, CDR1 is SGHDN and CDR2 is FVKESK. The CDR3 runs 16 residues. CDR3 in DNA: TGTGCCAGCAGCCACCGGACTAGCGGGAGTCGGAATGAGCAGTTCTTC. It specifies CASSHRTSGSRNEQFF.

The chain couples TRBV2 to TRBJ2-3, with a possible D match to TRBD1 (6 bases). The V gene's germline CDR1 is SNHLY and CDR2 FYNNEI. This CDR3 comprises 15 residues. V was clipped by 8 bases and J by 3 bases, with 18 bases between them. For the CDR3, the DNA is TGTGCCAGCGACTCAGGGGTCTCGAGAACAGATACGCAGTATTTT. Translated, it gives CASDSGVSRTDTQYF.

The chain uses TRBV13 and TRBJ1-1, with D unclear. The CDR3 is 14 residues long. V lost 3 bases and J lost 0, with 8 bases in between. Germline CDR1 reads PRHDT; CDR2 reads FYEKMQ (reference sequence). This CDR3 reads CASSFKAMNTEAFF. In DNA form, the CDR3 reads TGTGCCAGCAGCTTCAAAGCCATGAACACTGAAGCTTTCTTT.